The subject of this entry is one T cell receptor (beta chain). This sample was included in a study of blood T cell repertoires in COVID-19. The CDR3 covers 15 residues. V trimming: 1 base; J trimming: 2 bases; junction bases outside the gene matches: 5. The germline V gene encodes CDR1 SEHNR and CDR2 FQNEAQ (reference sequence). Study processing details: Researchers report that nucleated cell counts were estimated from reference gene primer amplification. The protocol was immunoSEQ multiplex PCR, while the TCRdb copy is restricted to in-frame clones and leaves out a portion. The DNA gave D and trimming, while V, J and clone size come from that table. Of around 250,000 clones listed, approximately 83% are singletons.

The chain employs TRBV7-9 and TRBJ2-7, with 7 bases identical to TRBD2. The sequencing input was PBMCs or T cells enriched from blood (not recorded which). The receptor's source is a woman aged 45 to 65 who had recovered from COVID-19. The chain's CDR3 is CASSLEWRGTYEQYF. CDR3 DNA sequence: TGTGCCAGCAGCTTAGAGTGGCGGGGGACCTACGAGCAGTACTTC. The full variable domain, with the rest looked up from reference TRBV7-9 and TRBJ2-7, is DTGVSQNPRHKITKRGQNVTFRCDPISEHNRLYWYRQTLGQGPEFLTYFQNEAQLEKSRLLSDRFSAERPKGSFSTLEIQRTEQGDSAMYLCASSLEWRGTYEQYFGPGTRLTVT.